Listed here are 26 T cell receptor beta chains from one sample, sequenced in a study of siplizumab effects on memory and regulatory T cells. Profiled with immunoSEQ multiplex PCR; TCRdb holds only in-frame clones, not every one. This sample carries more than 75,000 clones, roughly 93% of them seen once, and the ten largest clones take about 6.7%. The sample consisted of CD8+ T cells sorted from blood. All receptors derive from a human donor in good health.

The chain joins TRBV18 to TRBJ1-3; perhaps TRBD1 as D (5 bases). Trimming removed 6 bases at V and 0 bases at J, with 15 bases between. This CDR3 comprises 16 residues. Looked up from germline, CDR1 is KGHSH and CDR2 is LQKENI. CDR3 sequence reads: CASSGTVISSGNTIYF. CDR3 coding DNA: TGTGCCAGCTCCGGGACGGTTATAAGCTCTGGAAACACCATATATTTT.

The chain combines TRBV6-6 with TRBJ2-7; D is unresolved. Germline lookup yields CDR1 MNHNY and CDR2 SVGAGI (reference sequence). Trimming pared 6 bases from V and 5 bases from J, leaving 20 bases between. This CDR3 is 15 amino acids long. The CDR3, as DNA: TGTGCCAGCAGCGAAATTACGGAGTCCCCCCACGAGCAGTACTTC. Protein product: CASSEITESPHEQYF.

J is TRBJ1-1 and V is TRBV6-1; D is uncertain. Trimming shortened V by 1 base and J by 4 bases, and 4 bases separated the two germline ends. CDR3 size: 12 residues. CDR1 and CDR2 from the germline V gene are MNHNS and SASEGT. The CDR3 region has the DNA TGTGCCAGCAGTGAAGTTAGCACTGAAGCTTTCTTT. This translates into CASSEVSTEAFF.

CDR3: CASSLASYNEQFF. The CDR3 region has the DNA TGTGCCAGCAGCTTAGCCAGCTACAATGAGCAGTTCTTC. This rearrangement joins TRBV11-3 to TRBJ2-1; D remains unclear. CDR3 length: 13 residues. Germline loops: CDR1 SGHNT, CDR2 YENEEA. V lost 1 base, J lost 3 bases, and 4 bases lay in between.

The V and J genes are TRBV6-1 and TRBJ2-7; TRBD1 or TRBD2 may be the D gene (5 bases each). Germline V gene data show CDR1 as MNHNS and CDR2 as SASEGT. Trimming stripped 3 bases from V and 3 bases from J, with 18 bases between. The CDR3 spans 16 residues. The CDR3 DNA sequence: TGTGCCAGCAGTGAGAGGCCCCTCGGGGCGCTCTACGAGCAGTACTTC. Translating gives CASSERPLGALYEQYF.

In this sample, this clone turned up once. The V and J genes are TRBV5-6 and TRBJ2-7; D possibly corresponds to TRBD1 (6 bases). The CDR3 runs 17 residues. Trimming pared 3 bases from V and 0 bases from J, leaving 19 bases between. Germline CDR1 is SGHDT and CDR2 is YYEEEE. CDR3 sequence (DNA): TGTGCCAGCAGCTCCCAAGGGGGACGCGGATTCTCCTACGAGCAGTACTTC. It translates to CASSSQGGRGFSYEQYF.

The chain links TRBV7-6 to TRBJ2-7; 9 bases agree with TRBD1. V was clipped by 5 bases and J by 6 bases; unmatched bases: 11. The CDR3 spans 15 residues. Germline V CDR1 and CDR2: SGHVS, FNYEAQ. CDR3 amino acids: CASSPSVAGQGEQYF. The CDR3 DNA reads as TGTGCCAGCAGCCCGTCGGTTGCGGGACAGGGCGAGCAGTACTTC.

The J gene is TRBJ2-7, the V gene TRBV28, with a tentative D call TRBD1 (6 bases). The CDR3 loop spans 17 amino acids. With 3 bases removed from V and 0 bases from J, the gap between germline ends came to 18 bases. CDR1 and CDR2 from the germline V gene are MDHEN and SYDVKM. As DNA, the CDR3 is TGTGCCAGCAGTTTTCCCCTGACAGGCTCGAGCTCCTACGAGCAGTACTTC. Translating it yields CASSFPLTGSSSYEQYF. Using reference TRBV28 and TRBJ2-7 for the parts outside the CDR3, the full variable domain is DVKVTQSSRYLVKRTGEKVFLECVQDMDHENMFWYRQDPGLGLRLIYFSYDVKMKEKGDIPEGYSVSREKKERFSLILESASTNQTSMYLCASSFPLTGSSSYEQYFGPGTRLTVT.

V is TRBV9 and J is TRBJ2-3; perhaps D is TRBD1 or TRBD2 (7 bases each). This CDR3 has 16 residues. The V end was cut by 0 bases, the J end by 2 bases, with 13 bases between. The germline gives CDR1 SGDLS, CDR2 YYNGEE. The CDR3 DNA sequence: TGTGCCAGCAGCGTAGGGGGGGGACAGCCCACAGATACGCAGTATTTT. It encodes CASSVGGGQPTDTQYF.

The chain has TRBV7-2 and TRBJ2-7; TRBD2 aligns across 9 bases. V lost 1 base and J lost 6; bases outside the gene matches: 7. Germline values: CDR1 SGHTA, CDR2 FQGNSA. This CDR3 has 15 residues. The CDR3 here is CASSLVLAGVPEQYF. CDR3 DNA: TGTGCCAGCAGCTTAGTTTTAGCGGGAGTCCCCGAGCAGTACTTC. The whole variable domain, filled in from reference TRBV7-2 and TRBJ2-7, reads GAGVSQSPSNKVTEKGKDVELRCDPISGHTALYWYRQSLGQGLEFLIYFQGNSAPDKSGLPSDRFSAERTGGSVSTLTIQRTQQEDSAVYLCASSLVLAGVPEQYFGPGTRLTVT.

The genes are TRBV14 and TRBJ1-3; TRBD1 matches at 8 bases. Trimming at V came to 4 bases and at J to 0 bases, leaving 5 bases not matched to a gene. The CDR3 runs to 16 residues. Germline CDR1 SGHDN, CDR2 FVKESK. The CDR3 DNA reads as TGTGCCAGCAGCCCTTGGGACAGGAGCTCTGGAAACACCATATATTTT. Amino acid sequence: CASSPWDRSSGNTIYF.

This chain links TRBV15 with TRBJ2-1; TRBD2 matches at 9 bases. The CDR3 is 16 amino acids. V lost 0 bases, J lost 5 bases, and 5 bases stayed unmatched. Germline CDR1 LNHNV, CDR2 YYDKDF (reference sequence). This CDR3 reads CATSRDLGLADNEQFF. The CDR3 DNA reads TGTGCCACCAGCAGAGATTTGGGACTAGCAGACAATGAGCAGTTCTTC.

This chain links TRBV7-8 with TRBJ2-7; 8 bases are shared with TRBD2. The CDR3 runs to 16 residues. V shed 4 bases and J 5 bases; nucleotides not matched to a gene: 13. From germline, CDR1 is SGHVS and CDR2 FQNEAQ. The CDR3 DNA follows: TGTGCCAGCAGCTCCCACCCGGGGGGGGTACCGAACGAGCAGTACTTC. Amino acids: CASSSHPGGVPNEQYF.

This clone has a single count. The rearrangement uses TRBV27 and TRBJ2-5, with D possibly TRBD2 on 5 matching bases. The CDR3 is made up of 15 amino acids. The ends were cut back, 9 bases at V and 2 bases at J, with 19 bases in the middle. From germline, CDR1 is MNHEY and CDR2 SMNVEV (reference sequence). DNA for the CDR3: TGTGCCAGAGAGATCGCTGAGAGGGAACAAGAGACCCAGTACTTC. It is translated as CAREIAEREQETQYF.

The rearrangement uses TRBV11-1 and TRBJ1-4, with D hard to call. Deletions cut 5 bases from V and 7 bases from J, with 17 bases between. Germline V gene data show CDR1 as SGHAT and CDR2 as FQDESV (reference sequence). This CDR3 comprises 15 residues. CDR3 bases: TGTGCCAGCAGCGACGTTTTTCCTGGCAGTGAAAAACTGTTTTTT. Translation: CASSDVFPGSEKLFF.

The rearrangement joins TRBV14 to TRBJ2-4; D not certain. V gave up 1 base and J gave up 2 bases, with 9 bases separating them. The CDR3 has 15 residues. Germline V gene sequence: CDR1 SGHDN, CDR2 FVKESK. The CDR3 DNA sequence: TGTGCCAGCAGCCAAGGAAAGGGATCCAAAAACATTCAGTACTTC. It translates to CASSQGKGSKNIQYF.

The chain has TRBV6-5 and TRBJ2-1; no firm D call. The CDR3 sequence is 13 residues long. V lost 5 bases and J 7 bases, leaving 12 bases between the germline ends. CDR1 is MNHEY and CDR2 is SVGAGI in the germline V gene. The CDR3 nucleotides are TGTGCCAGCAGTGATCTCATGAGGAATGAGCAGTTCTTC. Amino acids: CASSDLMRNEQFF.

J is TRBJ2-7 and V is TRBV4-1, with 14 bases lining up with TRBD2. Germline-derived CDR1 and CDR2 are MGHRA and YSYEKL. The CDR3 is 19 residues long. The ends lost 4 bases at V and 2 bases at J; junction bases unmatched: 13. CDR3 residues: CASSLHMPPTSGRAYEQYF. CDR3 in DNA: TGCGCCAGCAGCCTACACATGCCACCGACTAGCGGGAGGGCCTACGAGCAGTACTTC.

The chain couples TRBV27 to TRBJ2-2; perhaps TRBD2 as D (5 bases). Germline V gene sequence: CDR1 MNHEY, CDR2 SMNVEV (reference sequence). The V gene lost 1 base and the J gene lost 6 bases, with 6 bases spanning the gap. There are 13 residues in the CDR3. CDR3 DNA: TGTGCCAGCAGTTTATTCGGGGCCGGGGAGCTGTTTTTT. Residues: CASSLFGAGELFF.

This clone appeared once. V and J are TRBV4-1 and TRBJ2-7; a possible D gene is TRBD1 (5 bases). The CDR3 covers 16 residues. The germline CDR1 and CDR2 sequences are MGHRA and YSYEKL. Trimming removed 2 bases from V and 2 bases from J, with 16 bases in between. CDR3 nucleotide sequence: TGCGCCAGCAGCCAACTCCCGGACATCACGACCTACGAGCAGTACTTC. This gives the protein CASSQLPDITTYEQYF.

The chain joins TRBV6-6 to TRBJ2-5; D remains ambiguous. With the DNA end fitting TRBJ2-7 better, the J assignment may be wrong. The CDR3 has 14 amino acids. Per the germline V gene, CDR1 is MNHNY and CDR2 is SVGAGI (reference sequence). DNA for the CDR3: TGTGCCAGCAGTAGAGACATAGAGACCCACGAGCAGTACTTC. Translated, it gives CASSRDIETHEQYF.

The genes are TRBV19 and TRBJ1-5; 7 bases agree with TRBD1. CDR3 length: 13 residues. The germline V gene has CDR1 LNHDA and CDR2 SQIVND (reference sequence). V was pared by 8 bases and J by 10 bases, with 11 bases of the junction left unmatched. CDR3 DNA sequence: TGTGCCAGTCAAGACAGGGCCTCGTTTCCCCAGCATTTT. This gives the protein CASQDRASFPQHF.

The J gene is TRBJ2-7, the V gene TRBV9; TRBD1 might be the D (6 bases). Trimming took 1 base from V and 2 from J, leaving 13 bases between them. CDR3 length: 15 amino acids. Germline V gene sequence: CDR1 SGDLS, CDR2 YYNGEE. The CDR3 sequence is CASSVKQGYAYEQYF. The CDR3 DNA sequence: TGTGCCAGCAGCGTAAAACAGGGTTATGCCTACGAGCAGTACTTC.

The chain joins TRBV5-4 to TRBJ2-1; D might be TRBD1 (7 bases). Trimming left V 4 bases short and J 8 bases short, with 10 bases between. Germline CDR1 SGHNT, CDR2 YYREEE (reference sequence). The CDR3 is 12 residues long. DNA of the CDR3: TGTGCCAGCAGCCCCAGGGGGGATGAGCAGTTCTTC. This sequence encodes CASSPRGDEQFF.

The count of this clone is one. This chain joins TRBV5-6 and TRBJ2-6; D possibly corresponds to TRBD1 (5 bases). CDR3 size: 16 residues. Germline V gene data show CDR1 as SGHDT and CDR2 as YYEEEE. The V end was cut by 2 bases, the J end by 0 bases, with 9 bases between. The CDR3 DNA reads as TGTGCCAGCAGCTTCTTACAGGACTCTGGGGCCAACGTCCTGACTTTC. It encodes CASSFLQDSGANVLTF. Variable domain in full (rest from reference TRBV5-6 and TRBJ2-6): DAGVTQSPTHLIKTRGQQVTLRCSPKSGHDTVSWYQQALGQGPQFIFQYYEEEERQRGNFPDRFSGHQFPNYSSELNVNALLLGDSALYLCASSFLQDSGANVLTFGAGSRLTVL.

Comments on this clone: The junction and the germline gene differ at one end; a read error may be behind it. In the same sample, other DNA sequences code for this CDR3. The rearrangement joins TRBV29-1 to TRBJ2-7; a weak D match, TRBD2 (5 bases). Germline CDR1 reads SQVTM; CDR2 reads ANQGSEA. The CDR3 runs to 13 residues. CDR3: CSVAGGGSYEQYF. CDR3 DNA: TGTAGCGTTGCGGGCGGCGGCTCCTACGAGCAGTACTTC.